This TCR beta chain stems from a study of cytomegalovirus exposure and HLA in healthy donors. This clone was seen a handful of times. No antigen is known for it. Germline V lookup: CDR1 SGHDT, CDR2 YYEEEE. The CDR3 totals 12 residues. The germline V and J ends were trimmed by 7 bases and 6 bases, with 10 bases remaining between them. Overall study results and limits: In a later analysis, productive TCRs from donors in an Asian-associated ancestry cluster reportedly carried fewer N-insertions than the cohort mean. While the bulk of TCR sequences proved rare, some public TCRs turned up in many donors. Another analysis was done later, and it associated fewer than 20,000 TCR beta sequences with HLA alleles at 0.05 false discovery rate.

In the PCR, 60 Vbeta and 13 Jbeta primers were used. Some clones are missing from TCRdb's copy, which holds only in-frame ones; the method was immunoSEQ multiplex PCR. The repertoire holds around 180,000 clones, with about 85% as singletons. The donors were healthy bone marrow donors. The chain has TRBV5-6 and TRBJ1-4; D remains ambiguous. This TCR was sampled from a boy between 2 and 15 years old in good health and CMV-seronegative. The sequenced material came from PBMCs. The CDR3 coding sequence is TGTGCCAGCGTTGCCGCAGATGAAAAACTGTTTTTT. It specifies CASVAADEKLFF.